This record looks at one T cell receptor beta chain sequence and its context. Many counts were recorded for this clonotype. Its antigen is currently not known. Per-base qualities were not stored, and no clone one base away is much larger. CDR3 length: 18 amino acids, cysteine to phenylalanine. CDR3 DNA only is kept here, 54 bases in frame from base 1. The data were obtained in a study of early T cells in non-severe SARS-CoV-2 infection (dated by TCRdb to the early 2020s). As for the study more broadly: Because TCR sequencing relied on bulk RNA taken from unsorted whole blood, pairing of alpha and beta chains was not possible.

Library creation used 5' RACE. Sequencing was performed on a NextSeq 500. In the TCR library protocol, unique molecular identifiers were attached to individual cDNA molecules to correct for PCR bias and sequencing error. Sequencing covered both TCR alpha and beta chains, and within each sample the abundances of alpha and beta sequences were tightly co-correlated. The original methods were these. V gene, J gene and CDR3 annotation of TCR sequences was performed with Decombinator V4. TCRs were defined as expanded if a significant change between any two time points was detected under a Poisson model with p below 0.0001. Abundances of TCRs were expressed as counts per million after normalisation to the total number of TCRs sequenced in each sample. TRAV1-2 paired with TRAJ12, TRAJ20 or TRAJ33 defined MAIT TCRs, while TRAV10 paired with TRAJ18 defined iNKT TCRs. VDJdb, accessed 1 November 2021, was searched for CMV, EBV and SARS-CoV-2 annotated TCRs, with TCRs annotated for multiple antigens excluded. TCRdb cleaned the public reads at Q25 with fastp, built clones with MiXCR and kept in-frame beta chains. Rows with a matching CDR3 protein are joined into one entry that keeps the most common DNA and genes. TCRdb's processing, not the study's, gives the V and J calls here. The sample table lists some 55,000 distinct CDR3 sequences, about 12% of them with a count of one. Jointly, the top ten make up about 3.1% of the sample.

The investigation overall reported the following: VDJdb matching was skewed toward anti-spike CD8 responses and likely underestimated virus-specific expansions, missing private and CD4 specificities.

The study was a case-control design nested within a healthcare worker cohort in London, UK, with weekly nasopharyngeal swab PCR tests and blood sampling. Between 23 and 31 March 2020, the week of the UK lockdown, healthcare workers were enrolled and then followed up weekly for as long as 16 weeks. Recombination connected TRBV12-2 to TRBJ2-6. TRBV12-2 has pseudogene status. Source material: whole blood. This TCR was sampled from an adult who was a healthcare worker with PCR-confirmed SARS-CoV-2 infection or an uninfected control (not recorded which). This receptor has the CDR3 CASRFLTDRASGANVLTF. The DNA reads TGTGCAAGTCGCTTCCTTACGGACAGAGCCTCTGGGGCCAACGTCCTGACTTTC.